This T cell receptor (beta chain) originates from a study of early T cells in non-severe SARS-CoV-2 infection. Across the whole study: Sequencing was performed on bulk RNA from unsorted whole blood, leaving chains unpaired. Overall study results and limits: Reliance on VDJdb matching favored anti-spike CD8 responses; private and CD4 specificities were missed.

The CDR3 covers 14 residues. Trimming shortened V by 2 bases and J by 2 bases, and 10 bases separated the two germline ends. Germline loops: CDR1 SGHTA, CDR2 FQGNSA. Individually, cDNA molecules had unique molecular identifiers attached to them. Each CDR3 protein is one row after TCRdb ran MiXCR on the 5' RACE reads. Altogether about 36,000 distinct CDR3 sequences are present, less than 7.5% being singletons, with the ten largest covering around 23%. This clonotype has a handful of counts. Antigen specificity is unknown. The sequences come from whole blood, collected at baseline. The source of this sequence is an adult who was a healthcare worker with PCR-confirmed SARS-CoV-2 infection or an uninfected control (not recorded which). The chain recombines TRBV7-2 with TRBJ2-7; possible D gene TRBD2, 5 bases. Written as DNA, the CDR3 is TGTGCCAGCAGCTTACGGGGTGTTCCCTACGAGCAGTACTTC. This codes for CASSLRGVPYEQYF. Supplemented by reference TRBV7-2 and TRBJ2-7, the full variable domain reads GAGVSQSPSNKVTEKGKDVELRCDPISGHTALYWYRQSLGQGLEFLIYFQGNSAPDKSGLPSDRFSAERTGGSVSTLTIQRTQQEDSAVYLCASSLRGVPYEQYFGPGTRLTVT.